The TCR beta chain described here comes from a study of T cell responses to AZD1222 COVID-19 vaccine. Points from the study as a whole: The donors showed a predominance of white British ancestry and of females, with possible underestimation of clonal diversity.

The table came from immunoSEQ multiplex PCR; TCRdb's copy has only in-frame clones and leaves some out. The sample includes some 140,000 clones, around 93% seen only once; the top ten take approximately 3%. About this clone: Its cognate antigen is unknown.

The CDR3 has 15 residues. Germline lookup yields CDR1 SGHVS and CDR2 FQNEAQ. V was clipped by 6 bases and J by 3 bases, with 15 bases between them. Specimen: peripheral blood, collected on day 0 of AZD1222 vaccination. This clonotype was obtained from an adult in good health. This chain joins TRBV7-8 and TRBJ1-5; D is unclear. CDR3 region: CASSSDGSTNQPQHF. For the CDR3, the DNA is TGTGCCAGCAGTTCGGACGGAAGTACCAATCAGCCCCAGCATTTT.